The 15 T cell receptor beta chains reported below all come from one sample, sequenced in a study of OX40 agonist ivuxolimab in advanced cancers. Produced via immunoSEQ multiplex PCR; TCRdb's table is partial and in-frame only. Found here are some 50,000 clones, around 90% of them singletons; the top ten hold 4.5% to 5.5%. Material: CD4+ or CD8+ T cells sorted from blood, obtained in a trial of the OX40 agonist ivuxolimab. The receptors here all came from an adult with an advanced solid tumor such as melanoma, head and neck, liver or kidney cancer.

The chain's CDR3 is CASSERGSNQPQHF. The CDR3 DNA sequence: TGTGCCAGCAGTGAAAGAGGCAGCAATCAGCCCCAGCATTTT. This chain uses TRBV6-1 with TRBJ1-5; D is undetermined. The CDR3 contains 14 residues. The V gene's germline CDR1 is MNHNS and CDR2 SASEGT. V was trimmed by 2 bases and J by 1 base, leaving 6 bases between them.

This chain connects TRBV5-1 to TRBJ2-1; D perhaps matches TRBD2 (6 bases). The germline V gene has CDR1 SGHRS and CDR2 YFSETQ. Between the trimmed V and J ends, which lost 7 bases and 6 bases, there was a span of 14 bases. This CDR3 is built from 13 residues. This chain's CDR3 is CASFGLAINEQFF. The CDR3 coding sequence is TGCGCCAGCTTTGGGCTAGCGATCAATGAGCAGTTCTTC. Based on the CDR3 plus reference TRBV5-1 and TRBJ2-1, the full variable domain is KAGVTQTPRYLIKTRGQQVTLSCSPISGHRSVSWYQQTPGQGLQFLFEYFSETQRNKGNFPGRFSGRQFSNSRSEMNVSTLELGDSALYLCASFGLAINEQFFGPGTRLTVL.

V usage is TRBV7-6 and J usage is TRBJ2-5; D unresolved. The CDR3 spans 13 residues. Germline V gene lookup returns CDR1 SGHVS and CDR2 FNYEAQ. The V and J ends lost 1 base and 2 bases respectively, with 5 bases between them. In DNA form, the CDR3 reads TGTGCCAGCAGCTTAGGCTATCAAGAGACCCAGTACTTC. This gives the protein CASSLGYQETQYF.

The gene calls are TRBV5-8 and TRBJ2-6; 8 nucleotides agree with TRBD2. V trimming: 0 bases; J trimming: 2 bases; junction bases outside the gene matches: 7. This CDR3 is 18 amino acids long. Germline CDR1 SGHTS, CDR2 YDEGEE. CDR3 DNA sequence: TGTGCCAGCAGCTTGGTCAGCGGGAGTAGGACTGGGGCCAACGTCCTGACTTTC. Translation gives CASSLVSGSRTGANVLTF.

This chain joins TRBV14 and TRBJ1-2; D gene unclear. The V gene lost 0 bases and the J gene lost 6 bases, with 11 bases spanning the gap. This CDR3 has 14 amino acids. Germline CDR1 SGHDN, CDR2 FVKESK. The CDR3 loop is CASSQDRGSNGYTF. The CDR3 DNA follows: TGTGCCAGCAGCCAAGACCGAGGGTCGAATGGCTACACCTTC.

The chain uses TRBV25-1 and TRBJ1-5; D perhaps matches TRBD1 (6 bases). Germline V gene lookup returns CDR1 MGHDK and CDR2 SYGVNS. With 4 bases removed from V and 3 bases from J, the gap between germline ends came to 10 bases. There are 14 residues in the CDR3. In DNA form, the CDR3 reads TGTGCCAGCAGTGGAACAGGGTTCAATCAGCCCCAGCATTTT. The encoded protein is CASSGTGFNQPQHF.

This sequence joins TRBV7-9 and TRBJ2-3; 8 positions match TRBD1. Germline lookup yields CDR1 SEHNR and CDR2 FQNEAQ (reference sequence). Trimming cost V 5 bases and J 1 base; bases outside gene matches: 5. CDR3 length: 15 amino acids. In DNA, the CDR3 is TGTGCCAGCAGCCGGGGACAGGACGGCACAGATACGCAGTATTTT. Encoded protein: CASSRGQDGTDTQYF.

The chain has TRBV7-8 and TRBJ1-6; no clear D. CDR1 and CDR2 (germline): SGHVS, FQNEAQ. This CDR3 has 15 residues. Between the trimmed V and J ends, which lost 2 bases and 7 bases, there was a span of 12 bases. The CDR3 DNA sequence: TGTGCCAGCAGCTTATCGGACGGACTCAATTCACCCCTCCACTTT. It codes for CASSLSDGLNSPLHF.

The V call is TRBV6-5, the J call TRBJ2-7, with D possibly TRBD1 on 6 matching bases. V gave up 4 bases and J gave up 3 bases, with 7 bases separating them. The CDR3 is 12 residues long. The germline gives CDR1 MNHEY, CDR2 SVGAGI. The CDR3 DNA is TGTGCCAGCAGTTTGGACAGCTACGAGCAGTACTTC. It encodes CASSLDSYEQYF.

This sequence joins TRBV10-2 and TRBJ1-4, with a possible D match to TRBD1 (5 bases). V shed 10 bases and J shed 0 bases, with 12 bases lying between them. The CDR3 is made up of 14 amino acids. From germline, CDR1 is WSHSY and CDR2 SAAADI. CDR3 in amino acids: CATTTGPTNEKLFF. For the CDR3, the DNA is TGCGCCACCACAACAGGACCAACTAATGAAAAACTGTTTTTT.

The chain combines TRBV7-3 with TRBJ2-3, with a weak D call TRBD2 (7 bases). The germline V gene encodes CDR1 SGHTA and CDR2 FQGTGA. The CDR3 contains 16 residues. Trimming shortened V by 2 bases and J by 6 bases, and 18 bases separated the two germline ends. DNA for the CDR3: TGTGCCAGCAGCTTACCCACGGCGGGGGCGGGGGATACGCAGTATTTT. Encoded protein: CASSLPTAGAGDTQYF.

This clone has just one count. The rearrangement uses TRBV11-3 and TRBJ2-3; no firm D call. Deletions cut 8 bases from V and 4 bases from J, with 10 bases between. This CDR3 is 12 amino acids long. Germline V gives CDR1 SGHNT, CDR2 YENEEA. CDR3 sequence (DNA): TGTGCCAGCCGCACCGATTCAGATACGCAGTATTTT. This encodes CASRTDSDTQYF.

The DNA of the CDR3 is TGTGCCAGCAGTTCATCTGGGACAGGGCTCTACGAGCAGTACTTC. Protein: CASSSSGTGLYEQYF. The chain employs TRBV28 and TRBJ2-7; 9 bases align to TRBD1. CDR1 is MDHEN, CDR2 SYDVKM, per germline. The CDR3 sequence is 15 residues long. Germline trimming cut 4 bases from V and 3 bases from J; bases unmatched to any gene: 7.

The genes are TRBV27 and TRBJ1-2; D might be TRBD1 (5 bases). CDR3 length equals 16 residues. CDR1 MNHEY and CDR2 SMNVEV come from the germline V gene (reference sequence). The V end lost 3 bases, the J end lost 0 bases, and 14 bases lay between the germline ends. The CDR3: CASSFGLLGANYGYTF. CDR3 in DNA: TGTGCCAGCAGTTTCGGGCTGTTAGGGGCTAACTATGGCTACACCTTC.

The V call is TRBV6-1, the J call TRBJ1-4, with TRBD1 matching over 7 bases. Germline lookup yields CDR1 MNHNS and CDR2 SASEGT. V lost 4 bases and J lost 7; bases outside the gene matches: 9. The length of the CDR3 is 15 residues. Here the CDR3 reads CASSARQGGPEKLFF. The CDR3 region has the DNA TGTGCCAGCAGTGCCCGACAGGGCGGCCCTGAAAAACTGTTTTTT.